These 9 T cell receptor beta chains originate from one sample sequenced in a study of blood T cell repertoires in COVID-19. This table comes from immunoSEQ multiplex PCR, and its TCRdb copy is limited to in-frame clones, with some not included. The sample records approximately 280,000 clones, approximately 90% being singletons. Sample: PBMCs or T cells enriched from blood (not recorded which). Receptor source: a woman aged 40 to 55 who had recovered from COVID-19.

The chain is built from TRBV5-1 and TRBJ2-1, with D tentatively TRBD2 (6 bases). This CDR3 spans 16 amino acids. Germline loops: CDR1 SGHRS, CDR2 YFSETQ. Deletions cut 0 bases from V and 7 bases from J, with 17 bases between. CDR3 nucleotide sequence: TGCGCCAGCAGCTTGGACGGGGGTCCTCCTCGGAATGAGCAGTTCTTC. Translation gives CASSLDGGPPRNEQFF.

The rearrangement joins TRBV24-1 to TRBJ2-6; a weak D match, TRBD2 (5 bases). The CDR3 is 15 residues long. Per germline, CDR1 KGHDR and CDR2 SFDVKD. Trimming took off 5 bases at V and 2 bases at J, with 9 bases between the two ends. The CDR3 sequence: CATSGWEPGANVLTF. CDR3 DNA sequence: TGTGCCACCAGTGGGTGGGAGCCTGGGGCCAACGTCCTGACTTTC.

This clone was detected only once. The J gene is TRBJ2-7, the V gene TRBV9; 13 bases map to TRBD2. J lost 3 bases, V lost 2 bases, and 8 bases had no gene match. The V gene's germline CDR1 is SGDLS and CDR2 YYNGEE. The length of the CDR3 is 17 residues. The CDR3 protein is CASSVGLAGVGFYEQYF. CDR3 nucleotide sequence: TGTGCCAGCAGCGTCGGACTAGCGGGAGTGGGGTTCTACGAGCAGTACTTC.

This rearrangement joins TRBV28 to TRBJ2-7; D is possibly TRBD1 (5 bases). The V gene's germline CDR1 is MDHEN and CDR2 SYDVKM. The CDR3 has 13 residues. V was pared by 6 bases and J by 6 bases, with 15 bases between. The CDR3 loop reads CASRLNRYGEQYF. In DNA, the CDR3 is TGTGCCAGCAGGCTAAACAGGTACGGCGAGCAGTACTTC.

The chain links TRBV7-9 to TRBJ2-3; 7 bases are shared with TRBD2. Per germline, CDR1 SEHNR and CDR2 FQNEAQ (reference sequence). Trimming took 5 bases from V and 0 from J; bases not matched to a gene: 8. This CDR3 region has 16 residues. The CDR3 sequence: CASSPSRLASTDTQYF. The DNA for the CDR3 is TGTGCCAGCAGCCCCTCGCGACTAGCAAGCACAGATACGCAGTATTTT.

This chain connects TRBV7-8 to TRBJ2-7, with TRBD2 identical over 13 bases. Germline values: CDR1 SGHVS, CDR2 FQNEAQ. V lost 5 bases to trimming and J lost 7 bases; unmatched junction nucleotides: 8. The CDR3 extends over 15 amino acids. Written as DNA, the CDR3 is TGTGCCAGCAGCAATCGGACTAGCGGGAGCTGGGAGCAGTACTTC. It translates to CASSNRTSGSWEQYF. The full variable domain, in which reference TRBV7-8 and TRBJ2-7 provide the parts outside the CDR3, is GAGVSQSPRYKVAKRGQDVALRCDPISGHVSLFWYQQALGQGPEFLTYFQNEAQLDKSGLPSDRFFAERPEGSVSTLKIQRTQQEDSAVYLCASSNRTSGSWEQYFGPGTRLTVT.

The V gene is TRBV10-3, the J gene TRBJ2-3; the match to TRBD2 covers 9 bases. The CDR3 totals 15 residues. With 2 bases clipped from V and 8 bases from J, the junction kept 8 bases outside the gene matches. From germline, CDR1 is ENHRY and CDR2 SYGVKD. CDR3 protein: CAISEGDSGSATQYF. DNA for the CDR3: TGTGCCATCAGTGAGGGAGATAGCGGGAGTGCTACGCAGTATTTT.

The J gene is TRBJ2-7, the V gene TRBV18, with D tentatively TRBD2 (5 bases). Looked up from germline, CDR1 is KGHSH and CDR2 is LQKENI. V lost 8 bases and J 2 bases, leaving 16 bases between the germline ends. The CDR3 runs 14 residues. CDR3 sequence (DNA): TGTGCCAGCCACGAGGACGGACTGCCCTACGAGCAGTACTTC. This sequence encodes CASHEDGLPYEQYF.

The chain joins TRBV3-1 (or the pseudogene TRBV3-2) to TRBJ2-1; maybe TRBD2 (5 bases). The CDR3 totals 15 residues. The germline V gene encodes CDR1 LGHDT and CDR2 YNNKEL (reference sequence). Trimming removed 4 bases at V and 5 bases at J, with 15 bases between. CDR3 region: CASSRFTGGHNEQFF. The CDR3 nucleotides are TGTGCCAGCAGCCGATTCACGGGCGGGCACAATGAGCAGTTCTTC.